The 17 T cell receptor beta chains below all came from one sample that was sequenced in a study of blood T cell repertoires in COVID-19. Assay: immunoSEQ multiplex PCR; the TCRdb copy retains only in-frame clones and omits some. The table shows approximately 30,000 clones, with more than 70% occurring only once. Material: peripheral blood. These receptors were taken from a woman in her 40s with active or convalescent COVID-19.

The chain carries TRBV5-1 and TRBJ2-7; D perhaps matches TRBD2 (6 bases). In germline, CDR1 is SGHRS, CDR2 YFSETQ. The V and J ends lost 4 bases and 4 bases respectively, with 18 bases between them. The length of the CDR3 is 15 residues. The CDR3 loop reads CASSVNRGAHYEQYF. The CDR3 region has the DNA TGCGCCAGCAGCGTGAACCGCGGGGCGCATTACGAGCAGTACTTC.

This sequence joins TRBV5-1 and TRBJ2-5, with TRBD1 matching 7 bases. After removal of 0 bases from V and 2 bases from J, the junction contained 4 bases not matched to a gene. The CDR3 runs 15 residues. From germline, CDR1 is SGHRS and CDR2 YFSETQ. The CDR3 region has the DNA TGCGCCAGCAGCTTGGGACAGGGCGTTCAAGAGACCCAGTACTTC. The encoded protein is CASSLGQGVQETQYF.

The CDR3 DNA follows: TGTGCCAGCAGCCGACAGGCAGCAGATACGCAGTATTTT. This sequence encodes CASSRQAADTQYF. The chain uses TRBV11-3 and TRBJ2-3, with D perhaps matching TRBD1 (6 bases). Looked up from germline, CDR1 is SGHNT and CDR2 is YENEEA. The CDR3 is 13 residues long. V lost 5 bases and J 4 bases, leaving 10 bases between the germline ends.

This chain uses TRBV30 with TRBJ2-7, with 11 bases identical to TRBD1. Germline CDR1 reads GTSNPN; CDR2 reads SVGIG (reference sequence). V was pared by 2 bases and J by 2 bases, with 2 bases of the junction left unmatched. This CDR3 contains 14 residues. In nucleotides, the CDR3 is TGTGCCTGGAGTCCGGGACAGGGGGCCTACGAGCAGTACTTC. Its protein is CAWSPGQGAYEQYF.

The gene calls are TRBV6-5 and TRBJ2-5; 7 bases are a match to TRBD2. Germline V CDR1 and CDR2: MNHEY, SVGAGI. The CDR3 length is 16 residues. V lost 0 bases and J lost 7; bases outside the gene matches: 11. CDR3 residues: CASSYSDGRRSVTQYF. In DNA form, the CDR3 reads TGTGCCAGCAGTTACTCGGACGGGAGGCGGTCAGTGACCCAGTACTTC.

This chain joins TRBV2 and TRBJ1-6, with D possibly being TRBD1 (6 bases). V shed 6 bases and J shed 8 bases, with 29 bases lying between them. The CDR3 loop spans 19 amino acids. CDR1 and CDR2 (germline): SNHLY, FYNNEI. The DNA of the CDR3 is TGTGCCAGCAGGCTTACACAGGGTTTTCGGTCCGCGACGTATTCACCCCTCCACTTT. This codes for CASRLTQGFRSATYSPLHF.

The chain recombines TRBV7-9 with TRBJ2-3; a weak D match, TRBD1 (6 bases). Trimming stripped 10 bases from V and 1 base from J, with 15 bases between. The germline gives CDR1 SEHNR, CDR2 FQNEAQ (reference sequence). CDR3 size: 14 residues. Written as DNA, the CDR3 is TGTGCCATGGAATTGACAGGTGGCACAGATACGCAGTATTTT. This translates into CAMELTGGTDTQYF.

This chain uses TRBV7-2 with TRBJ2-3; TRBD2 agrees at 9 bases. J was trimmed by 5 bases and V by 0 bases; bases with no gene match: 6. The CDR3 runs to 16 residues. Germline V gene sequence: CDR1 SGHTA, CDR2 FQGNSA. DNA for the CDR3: TGTGCCAGCAGCTTAGCAATGCGGGGGGGCCGAGATACGCAGTATTTT. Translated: CASSLAMRGGRDTQYF.

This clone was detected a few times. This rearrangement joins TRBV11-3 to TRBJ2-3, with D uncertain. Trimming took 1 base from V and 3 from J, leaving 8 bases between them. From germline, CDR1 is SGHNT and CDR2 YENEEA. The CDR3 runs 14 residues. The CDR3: CASSLGAVTDTQYF. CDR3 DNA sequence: TGTGCCAGCAGCTTAGGGGCCGTGACAGATACGCAGTATTTT. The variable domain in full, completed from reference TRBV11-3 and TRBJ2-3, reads EAGVVQSPRYKIIEKKQPVAFWCNPISGHNTLYWYLQNLGQGPELLIRYENEEAVDDSQLPKDRFSAERLKGVDSTLKIQPAELGDSAVYLCASSLGAVTDTQYFGPGTRLTVL.

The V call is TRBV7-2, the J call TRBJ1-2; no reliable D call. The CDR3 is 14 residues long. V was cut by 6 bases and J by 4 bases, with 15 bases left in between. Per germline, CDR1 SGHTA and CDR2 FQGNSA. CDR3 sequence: CASRPTDAIYGYTF. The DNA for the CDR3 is TGTGCCAGCAGGCCTACAGACGCAATCTATGGCTACACCTTC.

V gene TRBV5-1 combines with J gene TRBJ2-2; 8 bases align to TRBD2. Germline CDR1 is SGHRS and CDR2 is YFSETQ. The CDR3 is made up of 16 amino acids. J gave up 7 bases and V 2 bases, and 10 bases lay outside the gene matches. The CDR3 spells CASSFGGAFLGGELFF. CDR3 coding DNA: TGCGCCAGCAGCTTCGGGGGGGCCTTTTTAGGCGGGGAGCTGTTTTTT. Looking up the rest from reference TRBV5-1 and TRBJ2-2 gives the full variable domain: KAGVTQTPRYLIKTRGQQVTLSCSPISGHRSVSWYQQTPGQGLQFLFEYFSETQRNKGNFPGRFSGRQFSNSRSEMNVSTLELGDSALYLCASSFGGAFLGGELFFGEGSRLTVL.

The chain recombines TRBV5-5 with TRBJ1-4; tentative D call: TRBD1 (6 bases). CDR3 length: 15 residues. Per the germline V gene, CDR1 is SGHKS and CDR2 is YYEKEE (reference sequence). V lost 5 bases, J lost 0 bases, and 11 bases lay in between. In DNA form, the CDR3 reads TGTGCCAGCAGGTTACACAGGGCAACTAATGAAAAACTGTTTTTT. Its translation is CASRLHRATNEKLFF.

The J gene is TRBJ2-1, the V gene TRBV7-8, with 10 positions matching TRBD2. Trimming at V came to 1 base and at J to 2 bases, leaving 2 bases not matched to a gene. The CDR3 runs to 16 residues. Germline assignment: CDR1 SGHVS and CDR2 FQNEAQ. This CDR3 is CASSLGLAGTYNEQFF. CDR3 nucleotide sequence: TGTGCCAGCAGCTTAGGACTAGCGGGCACCTACAATGAGCAGTTCTTC. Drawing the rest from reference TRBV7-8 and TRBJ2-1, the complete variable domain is GAGVSQSPRYKVAKRGQDVALRCDPISGHVSLFWYQQALGQGPEFLTYFQNEAQLDKSGLPSDRFFAERPEGSVSTLKIQRTQQEDSAVYLCASSLGLAGTYNEQFFGPGTRLTVL.

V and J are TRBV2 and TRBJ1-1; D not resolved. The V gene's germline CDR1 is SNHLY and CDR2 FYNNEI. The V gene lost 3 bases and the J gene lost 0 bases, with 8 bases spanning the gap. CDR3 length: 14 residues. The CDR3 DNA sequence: TGTGCCAGCAGTGAGGGGAGGGTGAACACTGAAGCTTTCTTT. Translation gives CASSEGRVNTEAFF.

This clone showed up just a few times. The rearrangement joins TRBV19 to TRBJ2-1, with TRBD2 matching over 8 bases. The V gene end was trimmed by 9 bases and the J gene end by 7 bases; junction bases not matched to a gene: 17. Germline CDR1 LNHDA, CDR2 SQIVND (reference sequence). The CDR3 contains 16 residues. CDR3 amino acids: CASRGGRASRLNEQFF. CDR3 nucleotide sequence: TGTGCCAGCCGGGGGGGTAGGGCCAGTCGATTGAATGAGCAGTTCTTC.

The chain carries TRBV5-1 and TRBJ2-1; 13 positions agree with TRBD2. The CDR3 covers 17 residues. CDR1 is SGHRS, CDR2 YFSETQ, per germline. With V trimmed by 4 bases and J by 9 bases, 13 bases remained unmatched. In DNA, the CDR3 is TGCGCCAGCAGCCCGGTCCCGGGACTAGCGGGACAGGGTGAGCAGTTCTTC. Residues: CASSPVPGLAGQGEQFF. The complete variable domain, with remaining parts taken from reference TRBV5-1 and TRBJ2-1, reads KAGVTQTPRYLIKTRGQQVTLSCSPISGHRSVSWYQQTPGQGLQFLFEYFSETQRNKGNFPGRFSGRQFSNSRSEMNVSTLELGDSALYLCASSPVPGLAGQGEQFFGPGTRLTVL.

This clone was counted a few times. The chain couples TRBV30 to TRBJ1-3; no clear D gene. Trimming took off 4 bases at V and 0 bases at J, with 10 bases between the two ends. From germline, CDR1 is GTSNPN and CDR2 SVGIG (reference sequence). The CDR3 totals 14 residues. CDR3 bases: TGTGCCTGGAAAAGCAGGATCTCTGGAAACACCATATATTTT. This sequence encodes CAWKSRISGNTIYF.